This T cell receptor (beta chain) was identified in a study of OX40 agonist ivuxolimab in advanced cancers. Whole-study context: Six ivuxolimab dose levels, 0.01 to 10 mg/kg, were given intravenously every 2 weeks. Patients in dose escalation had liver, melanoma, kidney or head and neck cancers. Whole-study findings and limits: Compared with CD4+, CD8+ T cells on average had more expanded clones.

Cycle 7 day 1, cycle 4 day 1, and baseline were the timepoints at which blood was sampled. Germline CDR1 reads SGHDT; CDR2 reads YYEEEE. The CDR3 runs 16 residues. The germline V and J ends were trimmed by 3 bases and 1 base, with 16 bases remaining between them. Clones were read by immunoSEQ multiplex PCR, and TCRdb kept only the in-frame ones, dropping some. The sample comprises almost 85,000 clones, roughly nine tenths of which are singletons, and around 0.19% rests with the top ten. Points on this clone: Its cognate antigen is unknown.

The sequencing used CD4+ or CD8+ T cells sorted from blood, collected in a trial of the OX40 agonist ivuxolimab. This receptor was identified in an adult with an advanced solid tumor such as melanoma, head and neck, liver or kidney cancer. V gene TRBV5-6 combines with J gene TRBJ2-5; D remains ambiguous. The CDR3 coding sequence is TGTGCCAGCAGCTCACTGGTAGGACGCCTCCAAGAGACCCAGTACTTC. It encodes CASSSLVGRLQETQYF.